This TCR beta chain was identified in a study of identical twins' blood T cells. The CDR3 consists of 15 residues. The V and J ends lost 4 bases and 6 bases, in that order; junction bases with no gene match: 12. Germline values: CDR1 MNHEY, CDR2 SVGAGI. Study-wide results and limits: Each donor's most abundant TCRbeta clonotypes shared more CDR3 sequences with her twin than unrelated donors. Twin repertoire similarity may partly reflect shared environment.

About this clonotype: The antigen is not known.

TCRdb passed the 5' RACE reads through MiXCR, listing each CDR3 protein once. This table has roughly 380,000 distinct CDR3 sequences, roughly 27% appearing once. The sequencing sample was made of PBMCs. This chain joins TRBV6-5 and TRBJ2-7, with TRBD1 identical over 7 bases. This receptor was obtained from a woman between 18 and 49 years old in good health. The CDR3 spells CASSSIGTVSGEQYF. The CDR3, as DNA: TGTGCCAGCAGTTCCATTGGGACAGTGTCCGGCGAGCAGTACTTC.